The following is a TCR beta chain sequence with its context. What it binds is unknown. The data originate from a study of shared clonotypes between healthy human individuals. Study summary: The donors, two women and a few men, were aged 18 to 49. Study outcomes and limitations: Sequencing of the sorted subsets was shown by rarefaction to be incomplete despite large depth. The sharing of about 5.3% of naive CD4 clonotypes was seen across a handful of donors.

Only in-frame clones appear in the TCRdb table, and some are missing; sequencing was by immunoSEQ multiplex PCR. The data hold roughly 2 million clones, with nearly 97% observed a single time. Source material: naive CD4+ T cells sorted from blood. Subset indicated: CD45RA+ positively selected. This sequence originates from a young man in good health.

Here the CDR3 reads CATTPGLGSYNEQFF. CDR3 nucleotides: TGCGCCACCACCCCGGGGCTCGGCTCCTACAATGAGCAGTTCTTC. This chain joins TRBV5-1 and TRBJ2-1, with D perhaps given as TRBD1 or TRBD2 (5 bases each). Trimming took off 9 bases at V and 0 bases at J, with 16 bases between the two ends. The CDR3 loop spans 15 amino acids. CDR1 is SGHRS, CDR2 YFSETQ, per germline.